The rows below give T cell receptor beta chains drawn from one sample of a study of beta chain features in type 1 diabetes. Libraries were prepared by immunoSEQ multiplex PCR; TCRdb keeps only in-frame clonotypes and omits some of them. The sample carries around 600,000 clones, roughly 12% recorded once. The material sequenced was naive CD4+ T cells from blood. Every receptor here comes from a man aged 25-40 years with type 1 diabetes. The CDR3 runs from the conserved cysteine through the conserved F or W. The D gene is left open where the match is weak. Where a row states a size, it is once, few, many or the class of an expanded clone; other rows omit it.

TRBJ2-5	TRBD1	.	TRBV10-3	CAISPGQGRETQYF	TGTGCCATCAGTCCTGGACAGGGCAGGGAGACCCAGTACTTC
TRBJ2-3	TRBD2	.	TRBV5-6	CASSGLAGLRGTQYF	TGTGCCAGCAGTGGACTAGCGGGGCTAAGGGGTACGCAGTATTTT
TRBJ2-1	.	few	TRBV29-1	CSGSAGQFHNEQFF	TGCAGCGGGTCCGCGGGACAGTTTCACAATGAGCAGTTCTTC
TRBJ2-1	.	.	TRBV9	CASSVDPTYGGEQFF	TGTGCCAGCAGCGTAGACCCTACCTATGGAGGTGAGCAGTTCTTC
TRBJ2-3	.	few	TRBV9	CASSVEPRSTDTQYF	TGTGCCAGCAGCGTAGAGCCGAGAAGCACAGATACGCAGTATTTT
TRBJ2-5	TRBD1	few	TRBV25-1	CASSSGTGLFRETQYF	TGTGCCAGCAGCTCCGGGACAGGGCTCTTCCGGGAGACCCAGTACTTC
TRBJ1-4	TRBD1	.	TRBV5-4	CASSPTGTGNEKLFF	TGTGCCAGCAGCCCGACCGGGACAGGGAATGAAAAACTGTTTTTT
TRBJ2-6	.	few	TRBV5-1	CASSLVALSGANVLTF	TGCGCCAGCAGCTTGGTAGCGCTGTCTGGGGCCAACGTCCTGACTTTC
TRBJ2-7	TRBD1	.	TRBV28	CASSLLTGGSYEQYF	TGTGCCAGCAGTTTATTGACAGGGGGCTCCTACGAGCAGTACTTC
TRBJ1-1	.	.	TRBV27	CASIGGRAFF	TGTGCCAGCATAGGGGGTCGGGCTTTCTTT
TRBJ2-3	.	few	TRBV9	CASSVGSSLDTQYF	TGTGCCAGCAGCGTTGGCAGTTCCCTAGATACGCAGTATTTT
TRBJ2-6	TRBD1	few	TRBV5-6	CASSLGDRASGANVLTF	TGTGCCAGCAGCTTGGGGGACAGGGCCTCTGGGGCCAACGTCCTGACTTTC
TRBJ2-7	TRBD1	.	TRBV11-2	CASRGFSAGQGPYDEQYF	TGTGCCAGCCGCGGATTTTCGGCGGGACAGGGGCCCTACGACGAGCAGTACTTC
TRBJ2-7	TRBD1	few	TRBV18	CASSWTGGSQSSYEQYF	TGTGCCAGCTCCTGGACAGGGGGCTCCCAAAGCTCCTACGAGCAGTACTTC
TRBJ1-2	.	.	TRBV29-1	CSGGQAGGYTF	TGCAGCGGCGGGCAGGCGGGAGGCTACACCTTC
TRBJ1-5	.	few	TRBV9	CASSVGGSNQPQHF	TGTGCCAGCAGCGTAGGGGGAAGCAATCAGCCCCAGCATTTT
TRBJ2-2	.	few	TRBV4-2	CASSQEYDGELFF	TGTGCCAGCAGCCAAGAATACGACGGGGAGCTGTTTTTT
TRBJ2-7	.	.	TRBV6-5	CASSPPGNSEQYF	TGTGCCAGCAGCCCACCAGGGAATAGCGAGCAGTACTTC
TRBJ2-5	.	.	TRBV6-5	CASSSSGETQYF	TGTGCCAGCAGTTCCAGTGGAGAGACCCAGTACTTC
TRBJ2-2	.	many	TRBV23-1	CASSQQGGTGELFF	TGCGCCAGCAGTCAACAGGGAGGAACCGGGGAGCTGTTTTTT
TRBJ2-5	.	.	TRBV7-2	CASSLPGTPETQYF	TGTGCCAGCAGCTTGCCCGGGACACCGGAGACCCAGTACTTC
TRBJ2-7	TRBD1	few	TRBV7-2	CASSFRQGDRTYEQYF	TGTGCCAGCAGCTTTCGACAGGGAGACAGGACCTACGAGCAGTACTTC
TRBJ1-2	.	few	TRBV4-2	CASSQDKKGGYGYTF	TGTGCCAGCAGCCAAGATAAGAAGGGAGGCTATGGCTACACCTTC
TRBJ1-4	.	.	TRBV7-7	CASSSSTGEKLFF	TGTGCCAGCAGCAGCAGTACAGGGGAAAAACTGTTTTTT
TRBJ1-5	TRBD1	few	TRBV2	CASSDGTGGDQPQHF	TGTGCCAGCAGTGATGGGACAGGGGGTGATCAGCCCCAGCATTTT
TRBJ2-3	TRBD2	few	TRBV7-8	CASSPGLAPDTQYF	TGTGCCAGCAGCCCGGGACTAGCTCCGGATACGCAGTATTTT
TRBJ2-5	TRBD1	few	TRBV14	CASSSGTGGTETQYF	TGTGCCAGCAGCTCTGGGACAGGGGGTACGGAGACCCAGTACTTC
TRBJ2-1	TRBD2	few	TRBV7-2	CASSLISLAGNNNEQFF	TGTGCCAGCAGCTTAATATCCCTAGCGGGGAATAACAATGAGCAGTTCTTC
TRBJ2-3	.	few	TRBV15	CATQYRALDTDTQYF	TGTGCCACCCAATACAGGGCTTTGGACACAGATACGCAGTATTTT
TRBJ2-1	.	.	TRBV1	CTSSRQGPYNEQFF	TGCACCAGCAGCCGACAGGGGCCCTACAATGAGCAGTTCTTC
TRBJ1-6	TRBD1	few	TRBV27	CASRPDRANSPLHF	TGTGCCAGCAGACCCGACAGGGCCAATTCACCCCTCCACTTT
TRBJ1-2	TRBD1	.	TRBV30	CAWSSGGQGGYTF	TGTGCCTGGAGTTCAGGGGGCCAGGGTGGCTACACCTTC
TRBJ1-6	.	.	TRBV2	CASSDGPGSPLHF	TGTGCCAGCAGTGACGGCCCGGGGTCACCCCTCCACTTT
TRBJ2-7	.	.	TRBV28	CASSASLGGPSYEQYF	TGTGCCAGCAGTGCCTCCTTGGGGGGGCCCTCCTACGAGCAGTACTTC
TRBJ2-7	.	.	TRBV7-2	CASSLSSEHYEQYF	TGTGCCAGCAGCTTAAGCTCCGAACACTACGAGCAGTACTTC
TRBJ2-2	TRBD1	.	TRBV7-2	CASSLVDRESGELFF	TGTGCCAGCAGCTTAGTGGACAGGGAGAGCGGGGAGCTGTTTTTT
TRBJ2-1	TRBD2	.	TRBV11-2	CASSLLAGGPGEQFF	TGTGCCAGCAGCTTACTAGCGGGGGGGCCGGGTGAGCAGTTCTTC
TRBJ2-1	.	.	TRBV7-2	CASSLSGMPFGNEQFF	TGTGCCAGCAGCTTATCCGGGATGCCCTTTGGCAATGAGCAGTTCTTC
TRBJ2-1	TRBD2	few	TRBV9	CASSARTSGYNEQFF	TGTGCCAGCAGCGCCCGGACTAGCGGGTACAATGAGCAGTTCTTC
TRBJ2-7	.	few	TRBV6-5	CASSYYGPTTEYF	TGTGCCAGCAGTTACTATGGACCGACCACGGAGTACTTC